The 32 T cell receptor beta chains below were found in one sample sequenced in a study of identical twins. A single record per CDR3 protein comes from TCRdb applying MiXCR to the 5' RACE reads. This sample yields some 230,000 distinct CDR3 sequences, of which around 6.5% are seen a single time; more than 12% belongs to the top ten. Another study also made use of these data, one on T cells expressing NK-cell markers.

Specimen: CD8+ T cells sorted from blood. The receptors here all came from a woman between 18 and 30 years old in good health.

The chain recombines TRBV20-1 with TRBJ2-1; the match to TRBD2 covers 8 bases. J was trimmed by 9 bases and V by 6 bases; bases with no gene match: 10. The length of the CDR3 is 13 residues. The V gene's germline CDR1 is DFQATT and CDR2 SNEGSKA (reference sequence). The CDR3 nucleotides read TGCAGTGCCCCGGGACTAGTAGTAGGTGAGCAGTTCTTC. This encodes CSAPGLVVGEQFF.

This rearrangement joins TRBV12-3 or TRBV12-4 to TRBJ2-7; D gene unclear. V lost 6 bases and J 4 bases, leaving 16 bases between the germline ends. The CDR3 consists of 14 residues. The DNA of the CDR3 is TGTGCCAGCAGCCCCTCGATTAGCAGGTACGAGCAGTACTTC. Translating it yields CASSPSISRYEQYF.

Many counts were recorded for this clonotype. This sequence joins TRBV7-9 and TRBJ2-7, with 8 bases lining up with TRBD2. The junction had 7 bases not matched to a gene; V was cut back by 5 bases and J by 7 bases. The length of the CDR3 is 13 residues. Germline values: CDR1 SEHNR, CDR2 FQNEAQ (reference sequence). This chain's CDR3 is CASSATSEEEQYF. CDR3 nucleotides: TGTGCCAGCAGCGCGACTAGCGAGGAGGAGCAGTACTTC.

The V call is TRBV5-6, the J call TRBJ1-1; D call uncertain. V was clipped by 4 bases and J by 6 bases, with 13 bases between them. The CDR3 is 13 residues long. CDR1 SGHDT and CDR2 YYEEEE come from the germline V gene. The CDR3 loop reads CASSLGGGPEAFF. CDR3 sequence (DNA): TGTGCCAGCAGCCTGGGCGGAGGGCCTGAAGCTTTCTTT.

This clonotype was seen only a few times. The chain joins TRBV3-1 to TRBJ2-7, with D maybe TRBD1 (6 bases). This CDR3 is built from 13 residues. V dropped 5 bases and J dropped 7 bases, with 15 bases sitting between them. Germline V lookup: CDR1 LGHDT, CDR2 YNNKEL (reference sequence). The CDR3 protein is CASSSRTDGEQYF. DNA of the CDR3: TGTGCCAGCAGCAGCCGGACAGATGGGGAGCAGTACTTC.

The sample holds a few counts of this clonotype. The chain joins TRBV6-4 to TRBJ1-5, with TRBD1 identical over 7 bases. The length of the CDR3 is 15 residues. The germline V gene encodes CDR1 MRHNA and CDR2 SNTAGT. After removal of 6 bases from V and 5 bases from J, the junction contained 10 bases not matched to a gene. The CDR3 reads CASSELTGWHQPQHF. The CDR3 DNA reads as TGTGCCAGCAGCGAATTGACAGGGTGGCATCAGCCCCAGCATTTT.

The rearrangement uses TRBV27 and TRBJ2-7, with D tentatively TRBD1 (6 bases). The V end lost 3 bases, the J end lost 4 bases, and 13 bases lay between the germline ends. The CDR3 totals 14 residues. Germline loops: CDR1 MNHEY, CDR2 SMNVEV (reference sequence). For the CDR3, the DNA is TGTGCCAGCAGTTTTGGGCAGGGGATGTACGAGCAGTACTTC. Translation gives CASSFGQGMYEQYF.

This clonotype was observed a handful of times. The chain is built from TRBV5-6 and TRBJ2-3; 8 bases fit TRBD1. The CDR3 runs to 14 residues. Germline CDR1 SGHDT, CDR2 YYEEEE. V was clipped by 3 bases and J by 4 bases; unmatched bases: 4. The CDR3 here is CASSSTGAADTQYF. In DNA, the CDR3 is TGTGCCAGCAGCTCGACAGGGGCGGCAGATACGCAGTATTTT. The whole variable domain, remainder taken from reference TRBV5-6 and TRBJ2-3, is DAGVTQSPTHLIKTRGQQVTLRCSPKSGHDTVSWYQQALGQGPQFIFQYYEEEERQRGNFPDRFSGHQFPNYSSELNVNALLLGDSALYLCASSSTGAADTQYFGPGTRLTVL.

The sample holds many counts of this clonotype. The chain recombines TRBV7-8 with TRBJ2-1; D is ambiguous. Germline CDR1 reads SGHVS; CDR2 reads FQNEAQ. Trimming removed 2 bases at V and 1 base at J, with 21 bases between. CDR3 length: 19 residues. CDR3 residues: CASSLLKIWARPSYNEQFF. Here the CDR3 DNA reads TGTGCCAGCAGCTTATTAAAAATCTGGGCGAGGCCTTCCTACAATGAGCAGTTCTTC.

In this sample, this clonotype turned up many times. This rearrangement joins TRBV6-1 to TRBJ2-6; no clear D. The germline CDR1 and CDR2 sequences are MNHNS and SASEGT. The CDR3 contains 14 residues. V was trimmed by 10 bases and J by 0 bases, leaving 10 bases between them. The CDR3 nucleotides read TGTGCCAACGGATGGGACTCTGGGGCCAACGTCCTGACTTTC. Encoded protein: CANGWDSGANVLTF.

The V and J genes are TRBV5-6 and TRBJ2-7; D is uncertain. The CDR3 has 12 amino acids. Germline values: CDR1 SGHDT, CDR2 YYEEEE. The V end lost 4 bases, the J end lost 3 bases, and 8 bases lay between the germline ends. Written as DNA, the CDR3 is TGTGCCAGCAGCACCGGCCGCTACGAGCAGTACTTC. It encodes CASSTGRYEQYF.

There are a few counts of this clonotype. V and J are TRBV9 and TRBJ2-2; D uncertain. Trimming took off 3 bases at V and 5 bases at J, with 17 bases between the two ends. The CDR3 runs 16 residues. Germline V gene sequence: CDR1 SGDLS, CDR2 YYNGEE. DNA for the CDR3: TGTGCCAGCAGCGCCACAAACCCAAAGAGGACCGGGGAGCTGTTTTTT. Its translation: CASSATNPKRTGELFF.

This sequence joins TRBV23-1 and TRBJ1-4; D is uncertain. TRBV23-1 is filed as an ORF, its function uncertain. The CDR3 consists of 10 residues. The V gene lost 2 bases and the J gene lost 17 bases, with 9 bases spanning the gap. The CDR3 is CASSQGQNFF. In nucleotides, the CDR3 is TGCGCCAGCAGTCAAGGTCAAAATTTTTTT.

This clonotype was recorded a few times. V usage is TRBV6-2 or TRBV6-3 and J usage is TRBJ2-7; no reliable D call. In germline, CDR1 is MNHEY, CDR2 SVGEGT. Deletions cut 8 bases from V and 1 base from J, with 9 bases between. The CDR3 spans 12 residues. This CDR3 reads CASLAVSYEQYF. CDR3 sequence (DNA): TGTGCCAGCCTCGCAGTATCCTACGAGCAGTACTTC.

In this sample, this clonotype turned up many times. J is TRBJ2-1 and V is TRBV2; D not certain. The V end lost 10 bases, the J end lost 7 bases, and 11 bases lay between the germline ends. This CDR3 is 11 amino acids long. Germline V gene sequence: CDR1 SNHLY, CDR2 FYNNEI. This CDR3 is CANEVGNEQFF. The CDR3 bases are TGTGCCAACGAGGTAGGGAATGAGCAGTTCTTC.

This chain uses TRBV3-1 with TRBJ2-5; 8 nucleotides line up with TRBD1. The CDR3 has 16 residues. Per germline, CDR1 LGHDT and CDR2 YNNKEL (reference sequence). Germline trimming cut 1 base from V and 2 bases from J; bases unmatched to any gene: 6. This CDR3 reads CASSQAGDRLQETQYF. For the CDR3, the DNA is TGTGCCAGCAGCCAAGCCGGGGACAGGCTGCAAGAGACCCAGTACTTC.

Many counts were recorded for this clonotype. The rearrangement joins TRBV4-3 to TRBJ2-1; the match to TRBD2 covers 8 bases. CDR1 is LGHNA and CDR2 is YSLEER in the germline V gene. The V gene end was trimmed by 0 bases and the J gene end by 3 bases; junction bases not matched to a gene: 10. CDR3 size: 18 residues. The CDR3 spells CASSQDPPTGTSYNEQFF. CDR3 bases: TGCGCCAGCAGCCAAGATCCCCCGACCGGGACTAGCTACAATGAGCAGTTCTTC.

In this sample, this clonotype turned up a few times. This sequence joins TRBV14 and TRBJ1-2; 7 bases align to TRBD1. The CDR3 loop spans 16 amino acids. V trimming: 1 base; J trimming: 4 bases; junction bases outside the gene matches: 9. CDR1 and CDR2 (germline): SGHDN, FVKESK. CDR3 bases: TGTGCCAGCAGCCAAGTTCGTACAGGGGATTCCTATGGCTACACCTTC. It encodes CASSQVRTGDSYGYTF.

This clonotype appeared a few times. The chain has TRBV7-9 and TRBJ1-1; perhaps TRBD1 as D (5 bases). This CDR3 contains 14 residues. The germline V and J ends were trimmed by 2 bases and 1 base, with 8 bases remaining between them. From germline, CDR1 is SEHNR and CDR2 FQNEAQ (reference sequence). The CDR3, as DNA: TGTGCCAGCAGCTTACCCCAGGGGAACACTGAAGCTTTCTTT. This gives the protein CASSLPQGNTEAFF.

This clonotype was recorded at least ten times. The chain carries TRBV9 and TRBJ1-2; D remains unclear. V was shortened by 0 bases and J by 2 bases, with 5 bases between the two germline ends. The CDR3 is 13 residues long. The germline CDR1 and CDR2 sequences are SGDLS and YYNGEE. The CDR3 loop is CASSVEDNYGYTF. The CDR3 coding sequence is TGTGCCAGCAGCGTAGAGGACAACTATGGCTACACCTTC.

This clonotype was recorded a few times. A much larger clone lies a single base off, so this may be a read error. The V and J genes are TRBV27 and TRBJ2-7; no firm D call. This CDR3 has 13 residues. Germline V gene data show CDR1 as MNHEY and CDR2 as SMNVEV (reference sequence). The V end lost 2 bases, the J end lost 0 bases, and 5 bases lay between the germline ends. The CDR3 sequence is CASSLKSSYEQYF. Here the CDR3 DNA reads TGTGCCAGCAGTTTAAAGAGCTCCTACGAGCAGTACTTC.

This clonotype appeared a few times. The V gene is TRBV27, the J gene TRBJ2-2; TRBD1 aligns across 9 bases. Germline CDR1 and CDR2: MNHEY and SMNVEV (reference sequence). This CDR3 is built from 15 residues. Trimming at V came to 11 bases and at J to 6 bases, leaving 13 bases not matched to a gene. DNA of the CDR3: TGTGCCTCTCAGACCGGGACAGGGATCCCCGGGGAGCTGTTTTTT. It yields the protein CASQTGTGIPGELFF.

This rearrangement joins TRBV29-1 to TRBJ2-1, with TRBD2 identical over 8 bases. With 4 bases clipped from V and 4 bases from J, the junction kept 12 bases outside the gene matches. The CDR3 runs to 16 residues. Germline-derived CDR1 and CDR2 are SQVTM and ANQGSEA. CDR3 sequence (DNA): TGCAGCGTTGCGGGGGCGGGGGGCCTTCGGTACAATGAGCAGTTCTTC. Translation gives CSVAGAGGLRYNEQFF.

The J gene is TRBJ2-1, the V gene TRBV2, with 9 bases aligning to TRBD2. CDR1 and CDR2 (germline): SNHLY, FYNNEI. Trimming removed 7 bases from V and 0 bases from J; junction bases left unmatched: 13. This CDR3 has 18 residues. For the CDR3, the DNA is TGTGCCAGCATAGCGGGGGCCTTCCTCTCCAGCTCCTACAATGAGCAGTTCTTC. It yields the protein CASIAGAFLSSSYNEQFF.

The chain is built from TRBV7-9 and TRBJ2-7; D is possibly TRBD1 (6 bases). This CDR3 spans 17 amino acids. The V end lost 2 bases, the J end lost 3 bases, and 20 bases lay between the germline ends. Germline V CDR1 and CDR2: SEHNR, FQNEAQ (reference sequence). The CDR3 nucleotides are TGTGCCAGCAGCTTAAGTTATGGACAGCGCCCAATCTACGAGCAGTACTTC. This gives the protein CASSLSYGQRPIYEQYF.

The gene calls are TRBV7-9 and TRBJ1-6; no clear D gene. Trimming took 9 bases from V and 10 from J, leaving 13 bases between them. Germline CDR1 and CDR2: SEHNR and FQNEAQ (reference sequence). The CDR3 has 12 residues. The CDR3 DNA follows: TGTGCCAGTTCCGGGCCAGACTCACCCCTCCACTTT. Amino acids: CASSGPDSPLHF. Using reference TRBV7-9 and TRBJ1-6 for the parts outside the CDR3, the full variable domain is DTGVSQNPRHKITKRGQNVTFRCDPISEHNRLYWYRQTLGQGPEFLTYFQNEAQLEKSRLLSDRFSAERPKGSFSTLEIQRTEQGDSAMYLCASSGPDSPLHFGNGTRLTVT.

This clonotype was recorded a few times. The chain is built from TRBV11-2 and TRBJ1-4, with TRBD1 matching 7 bases. The CDR3 sequence is 18 residues long. Trimming at V came to 4 bases and at J to 0 bases, leaving 11 bases not matched to a gene. Germline CDR1 reads SGHAT; CDR2 reads FQNNGV. This CDR3 reads CASSSPGGGTATNEKLFF. Here the CDR3 DNA reads TGTGCCAGCAGCTCCCCAGGGGGAGGGACGGCAACTAATGAAAAACTGTTTTTT.

At least ten counts were recorded for this clonotype. The gene calls are TRBV4-1 and TRBJ2-1; 8 positions agree with TRBD2. With 4 bases clipped from V and 4 bases from J, the junction kept 9 bases outside the gene matches. This CDR3 region has 16 residues. Germline CDR1 reads MGHRA; CDR2 reads YSYEKL. CDR3 nucleotides: TGCGCCAGCAGCCCTCGGGGGGGAGGGCCATACAATGAGCAGTTCTTC. Protein: CASSPRGGGPYNEQFF.

This clonotype has a handful of counts. V usage is TRBV27 and J usage is TRBJ2-7; possibly TRBD1 for D (5 bases). There are 17 residues in the CDR3. CDR1 and CDR2 (germline): MNHEY, SMNVEV (reference sequence). Trimming took off 4 bases at V and 4 bases at J, with 23 bases between the two ends. As DNA, the CDR3 is TGTGCCAGCAGTTCCCTGCCGGGCCCCAGTGGACAATACGAGCAGTACTTC. It is translated as CASSSLPGPSGQYEQYF.

This clonotype showed up just a few times. V is TRBV7-2 and J is TRBJ1-4; D unclear. Trimming pared 4 bases from V and 0 bases from J, leaving 9 bases between. The CDR3 runs 15 residues. In germline, CDR1 is SGHTA, CDR2 FQGNSA. The CDR3 region is CASSSLGATNEKLFF. DNA for the CDR3: TGTGCCAGCAGCTCCCTGGGAGCAACTAATGAAAAACTGTTTTTT. Filled out from reference TRBV7-2 and TRBJ1-4, the complete variable domain reads GAGVSQSPSNKVTEKGKDVELRCDPISGHTALYWYRQSLGQGLEFLIYFQGNSAPDKSGLPSDRFSAERTGGSVSTLTIQRTQQEDSAVYLCASSSLGATNEKLFFGSGTQLSVL.

As to this clonotype: Given the absence of the conserved phenylalanine or tryptophan at the CDR3 end, a read error is likely. This chain links TRBV10-2 with TRBJ2-3; D may be TRBD2 (6 bases). V was cut by 7 bases and J by 0 bases, with 14 bases left in between. Germline CDR1 WSHSY, CDR2 SAAADI. This CDR3 contains 15 residues. CDR3 region: CASTLGGLSTDTQYI. The CDR3 bases are TGCGCCAGCACGTTGGGGGGTCTGAGCACAGATACGCAGTATATT.

Only a few counts were recorded for this clonotype. This chain joins TRBV6-2 or TRBV6-3 and TRBJ1-2; no reliable D call. Between the trimmed V and J ends, which lost 2 bases and 0 bases, there was a span of 4 bases. The CDR3 length is 13 residues. The germline gives CDR1 MNHEY, CDR2 SVGEGT. Written as DNA, the CDR3 is TGTGCCAGCAGTTACGTCCCTAACTATGGCTACACCTTC. This gives the protein CASSYVPNYGYTF.